What follows describes a single TCR beta chain. Its matching antigen is unknown. This entry is derived from a study of cytomegalovirus exposure and HLA in healthy donors. Broader study findings: TRBV6-2, TRBV6-3 and some other V segments were unresolvable in 87-base-pair reads.

Germline V gene sequence: CDR1 LNHDA, CDR2 SQIVND (reference sequence). The CDR3 contains 15 residues. V was cut by 5 bases and J by 2 bases, with 15 bases left in between. PCR employed 60 Vbeta and 13 Jbeta primers. Produced via immunoSEQ multiplex PCR; TCRdb's table is partial and in-frame only. The sample table includes 200,000 to 250,000 clones. This TCR was sampled from a girl aged 2-15 years in good health and CMV-seropositive. The V call is TRBV19, the J call TRBJ1-1; no reliable D call. Sequenced sample: PBMCs. The CDR3 DNA follows: TGTGCCAGTAGTTCCCCCGCCCTGCTAAACACTGAAGCTTTCTTT. It encodes CASSSPALLNTEAFF.